A single sample is the source of the 27 T cell receptor beta chains below, sequenced in a study of shared clonotypes between healthy human individuals. Clones were sequenced by immunoSEQ multiplex PCR, and TCRdb holds only the in-frame ones, with some missing. The sample lists over a million clones; 96% were seen once. The sample consisted of naive CD4+ T cells sorted from blood. Subset indicated: CD45RA+ positively selected. Source of these receptors: a man younger than 40 in good health.

This chain connects TRBV15 to TRBJ2-7; D gene ambiguous. V dropped 5 bases and J dropped 0 bases, with 11 bases sitting between them. CDR3 length equals 14 residues. Germline CDR1 and CDR2: LNHNV and YYDKDF (reference sequence). The CDR3 reads CATSARPSSYEQYF. CDR3 DNA: TGTGCCACCAGCGCGCGACCTAGCTCCTACGAGCAGTACTTC. Filled out from reference TRBV15 and TRBJ2-7, the complete variable domain reads DAMVIQNPRYQVTQFGKPVTLSCSQTLNHNVMYWYQQKSSQAPKLLFHYYDKDFNNEADTPDNFQSRRPNTSFCFLDIRSPGLGDTAMYLCATSARPSSYEQYFGPGTRLTVT.

This rearrangement joins TRBV6-4 to TRBJ1-4; no clear D gene. The CDR3 covers 15 residues. The V and J ends lost 6 bases and 4 bases respectively, with 15 bases between them. From germline, CDR1 is MRHNA and CDR2 SNTAGT. Here the CDR3 reads CASSRSPPYNEKLFF. CDR3 bases: TGTGCCAGCAGCCGCTCCCCCCCCTATAATGAAAAACTGTTTTTT.

The rearrangement uses TRBV5-1 and TRBJ1-1; D call uncertain. Per germline, CDR1 SGHRS and CDR2 YFSETQ. V was clipped by 0 bases and J by 2 bases, with 20 bases between them. This CDR3 is 18 amino acids long. The chain's CDR3 is CASSLARVAVLGNTEAFF. CDR3 nucleotide sequence: TGCGCCAGCAGCTTGGCACGGGTGGCCGTTTTGGGAAACACTGAAGCTTTCTTT.

The J gene is TRBJ2-7, the V gene TRBV30; 7 nucleotides align to TRBD2. The CDR3 runs to 15 residues. With 4 bases clipped from V and 9 bases from J, the junction kept 18 bases outside the gene matches. CDR1 is GTSNPN, CDR2 SVGIG, per germline (reference sequence). CDR3 loop: CAWTAVSGRSLGQYF. Here the CDR3 DNA reads TGTGCCTGGACGGCAGTTAGCGGGCGGTCCCTCGGGCAGTACTTC. The full variable domain, completed using reference TRBV30 and TRBJ2-7, is SQTIHQWPATLVQPVGSPLSLECTVEGTSNPNLYWYRQAAGRGLQLLFYSVGIGQISSEVPQNLSASRPQDRQFILSSKKLLLSDSGFYLCAWTAVSGRSLGQYFGPGTRLTVT.

Here the CDR3 DNA reads TGTGCCAGCAGCGCTTACGAGACCCAGTACTTC. Translating gives CASSAYETQYF. This chain links TRBV7-6 with TRBJ2-5; D gene uncertain. CDR3 length equals 11 residues. The ends were cut back, 5 bases at V and 5 bases at J, with 6 bases in the middle. CDR1 is SGHVS and CDR2 is FNYEAQ in the germline V gene.

V and J are TRBV28 and TRBJ2-7; D is unresolved. Germline loops: CDR1 MDHEN, CDR2 SYDVKM. Trimming cost V 8 bases and J 3 bases, with 17 bases left between them. The CDR3 length is 14 residues. CDR3 sequence reads: CASSRAPSFYEQYF. CDR3 DNA: TGTGCCAGCTCCCGGGCCCCATCTTTCTACGAGCAGTACTTC. The whole variable domain, remainder taken from reference TRBV28 and TRBJ2-7, is DVKVTQSSRYLVKRTGEKVFLECVQDMDHENMFWYRQDPGLGLRLIYFSYDVKMKEKGDIPEGYSVSREKKERFSLILESASTNQTSMYLCASSRAPSFYEQYFGPGTRLTVT.

The genes are TRBV5-1 and TRBJ1-2; no definite D call. Germline lookup yields CDR1 SGHRS and CDR2 YFSETQ. The V end lost 0 bases, the J end lost 6 bases, and 12 bases lay between the germline ends. This CDR3 region has 14 residues. This CDR3 reads CASSLVTTLNGYTF. CDR3 nucleotides: TGCGCCAGCAGCTTGGTCACAACGTTAAATGGCTACACCTTC.

The CDR3 reads CASSSLAGDQETQYF. For the CDR3, the DNA is TGTGCCAGCTCATCTCTAGCGGGAGACCAAGAGACCCAGTACTTC. The chain joins TRBV18 to TRBJ2-5; TRBD2 agrees at 10 bases. The length of the CDR3 is 15 residues. J lost 0 bases, V lost 5 bases, and 3 bases had no gene match. Looked up from germline, CDR1 is KGHSH and CDR2 is LQKENI.

The chain recombines TRBV27 with TRBJ1-5; D perhaps matches TRBD1 (5 bases). This CDR3 is built from 14 residues. CDR1 and CDR2 from the germline V gene are MNHEY and SMNVEV (reference sequence). Trimming took 6 bases from V and 6 from J, leaving 15 bases between them. This CDR3 is CASSGGSPLQPQHF. The CDR3 nucleotides read TGTGCCAGCAGCGGGGGTTCCCCTCTTCAGCCCCAGCATTTT.

The chain has TRBV11-2 and TRBJ2-7; TRBD2 matches 7 bases. Germline CDR1 SGHAT, CDR2 FQNNGV. The CDR3 spans 15 residues. V lost 7 bases to trimming and J lost 3 bases; unmatched junction nucleotides: 12. The CDR3 spells CASTSPVAGVYEQYF. CDR3 DNA sequence: TGTGCCAGCACCTCGCCTGTGGCGGGAGTCTACGAGCAGTACTTC.

V is TRBV5-1 and J is TRBJ1-2; D perhaps matches TRBD1 (5 bases). CDR3 length: 14 amino acids. V shed 4 bases and J shed 1 base, with 11 bases lying between them. Per the germline V gene, CDR1 is SGHRS and CDR2 is YFSETQ. The CDR3 reads CASSPEGLNYGYTF. DNA for the CDR3: TGCGCCAGCAGCCCGGAGGGGCTTAACTATGGCTACACCTTC.

The chain joins TRBV19 to TRBJ2-3, with D uncertain. Germline loops: CDR1 LNHDA, CDR2 SQIVND (reference sequence). The V end lost 1 base, the J end lost 2 bases, and 13 bases lay between the germline ends. The CDR3 totals 16 residues. The CDR3 DNA reads TGTGCCAGTAGTATAGTACGAGGTACCCACACAGATACGCAGTATTTT. Translating gives CASSIVRGTHTDTQYF.

The count of this clone is one. The rearrangement links TRBV28 to TRBJ1-1, with D perhaps TRBD1 (6 bases). Per the germline V gene, CDR1 is MDHEN and CDR2 is SYDVKM. The CDR3 runs 14 residues. The ends were cut back, 4 bases at V and 7 bases at J, with 16 bases in the middle. DNA of the CDR3: TGTGCCAGCAGTTCCCCCCCCAGGGGTGGTGAAGCTTTCTTT. It encodes CASSSPPRGGEAFF. Variable domain in full (rest from reference TRBV28 and TRBJ1-1): DVKVTQSSRYLVKRTGEKVFLECVQDMDHENMFWYRQDPGLGLRLIYFSYDVKMKEKGDIPEGYSVSREKKERFSLILESASTNQTSMYLCASSSPPRGGEAFFGQGTRLTVV.

The rearrangement joins TRBV28 to TRBJ2-1; tentatively, D is TRBD1 or TRBD2 (5 bases each). The CDR3 extends over 15 amino acids. V shed 6 bases and J shed 3 bases, with 15 bases lying between them. CDR1 and CDR2 from the germline V gene are MDHEN and SYDVKM. For the CDR3, the DNA is TGTGCCAGCAGACCCGGGGACGCGGTCTACAATGAGCAGTTCTTC. It translates to CASRPGDAVYNEQFF.

V and J are TRBV25-1 and TRBJ2-1, with 7 bases matching TRBD2. The CDR3 covers 14 residues. V gave up 4 bases and J gave up 8 bases; unmatched junction bases: 8. CDR1 and CDR2 (germline): MGHDK, SYGVNS. Here the CDR3 reads CASSGWAGEDEQFF. CDR3 DNA: TGTGCCAGCAGTGGCTGGGCGGGAGAGGATGAGCAGTTCTTC.

The rearrangement joins TRBV9 to TRBJ1-1; D may be TRBD1 (6 bases). The length of the CDR3 is 14 residues. With 5 bases removed from V and 1 base from J, the gap between germline ends came to 12 bases. Germline V lookup: CDR1 SGDLS, CDR2 YYNGEE. The CDR3 reads CASSKTTGNTEAFF. The DNA of the CDR3 is TGTGCCAGCAGTAAAACGACAGGGAACACTGAAGCTTTCTTT.

Here the CDR3 DNA reads TGTGCCACCAGCAGAGGTAGGGGCTCCTACGAGCAGTACTTC. This encodes CATSRGRGSYEQYF. The V and J genes are TRBV15 and TRBJ2-7, with a possible D match to TRBD1 (5 bases). The CDR3 length is 14 residues. In germline, CDR1 is LNHNV, CDR2 YYDKDF (reference sequence). V lost 1 base to trimming and J lost 0 bases, with 7 bases between them.

The gene calls are TRBV11-2 and TRBJ2-7; 8 nucleotides align to TRBD1. This CDR3 comprises 14 residues. The J segment lost 5 bases and the V segment lost 9 bases, leaving 12 bases of the junction unmatched. CDR1 and CDR2 from the germline V gene are SGHAT and FQNNGV. CDR3 sequence (DNA): TGTGCCAGTGCACTCCGGGACAGGCTACACGAGCAGTACTTC. Its translation: CASALRDRLHEQYF.

V gene TRBV28 combines with J gene TRBJ1-3; the D gene is possibly TRBD1 (5 bases). The ends were cut back, 3 bases at V and 7 bases at J, with 19 bases in the middle. This CDR3 is built from 16 residues. CDR1 and CDR2 (germline): MDHEN, SYDVKM. The CDR3 region is CASSLGLGPLGNTIYF. CDR3 DNA sequence: TGTGCCAGCAGTTTGGGACTGGGACCTTTGGGCAACACCATATATTTT.

V gene TRBV2 combines with J gene TRBJ2-1, with D perhaps TRBD2 (5 bases). The CDR3 totals 13 residues. Germline loops: CDR1 SNHLY, CDR2 FYNNEI. Trimming shortened V by 8 bases and J by 0 bases, and 8 bases separated the two germline ends. The CDR3 is CASFSVSYNEQFF. The DNA of the CDR3 is TGTGCCAGCTTTAGCGTCTCCTACAATGAGCAGTTCTTC.

This chain uses TRBV5-6 with TRBJ1-3; D unresolved. The CDR3 length is 15 residues. Germline CDR1 SGHDT, CDR2 YYEEEE. V was pared by 2 bases and J by 6 bases, with 15 bases between. CDR3 DNA: TGTGCCAGCAGCTTAAAGGCAGTACCAGAAAACACCATATATTTT. Its translation: CASSLKAVPENTIYF.

The gene calls are TRBV29-1 and TRBJ2-3; tentative D call: TRBD1 (6 bases). Trimming pared 8 bases from V and 2 bases from J, leaving 14 bases between. Germline lookup yields CDR1 SQVTM and CDR2 ANQGSEA. The CDR3 is 13 residues long. The CDR3 sequence: CSTSGDPTDTQYF. The CDR3 DNA sequence: TGCAGCACATCAGGGGATCCCACAGATACGCAGTATTTT.

The rearrangement uses TRBV27 and TRBJ2-3, with D perhaps assigned TRBD1 or TRBD2 (7 bases each). Trimming cost V 8 bases and J 4 bases, with 19 bases left between them. Germline CDR1 reads MNHEY; CDR2 reads SMNVEV (reference sequence). The CDR3 sequence is 15 residues long. CDR3 coding DNA: TGTGCCAGCCGTCTGGGGAGGGGGCTTCCAGATACGCAGTATTTT. Protein: CASRLGRGLPDTQYF.

Note on this clone: Given a far larger clone just one base away, this is likely a sequencing read error. The rearrangement uses TRBV6-5 and TRBJ2-6; unclear D gene. CDR3 length equals 14 residues. The germline CDR1 and CDR2 sequences are MNHEY and SVGAGI. Between the trimmed V and J ends, which lost 2 bases and 0 bases, there was a span of 2 bases. The CDR3 region has the DNA TGTGCCAGCAGTTACAACTCTGGGGCCAACGTCCTGACTTTC. This codes for CASSYNSGANVLTF.

This chain connects TRBV7-2 to TRBJ1-1; D not resolved. The germline gives CDR1 SGHTA, CDR2 FQGNSA. The CDR3 totals 16 residues. The germline V and J ends were trimmed by 1 base and 7 bases, with 19 bases remaining between them. CDR3 loop: CASSLGLAAGIGEAFF. CDR3 sequence (DNA): TGTGCCAGCAGCTTAGGTCTGGCCGCGGGTATAGGTGAAGCTTTCTTT.

This clone was seen once. The chain carries TRBV28 and TRBJ2-7; no reliable D call. This CDR3 has 12 amino acids. CDR1 is MDHEN, CDR2 SYDVKM, per germline. Between the trimmed V and J ends, which lost 4 bases and 7 bases, there was a span of 11 bases. CDR3 in DNA: TGTGCCAGCAGTTCGACCATTGGAGAGCAGTACTTC. This translates into CASSSTIGEQYF.

The genes are TRBV5-6 and TRBJ2-5; D gene ambiguous. The germline gives CDR1 SGHDT, CDR2 YYEEEE. The CDR3 has 11 residues. V shed 2 bases and J shed 4 bases, with 3 bases lying between them. The DNA of the CDR3 is TGTGCCAGCAGCTTCAGAGAGACCCAGTACTTC. Its translation: CASSFRETQYF.